A single sample is the source of the 32 T cell receptor beta chains below, sequenced in a study of T cells in Graves' hyperthyroidism and ophthalmopathy (dated by TCRdb to the late 2010s). The library was produced with multiplex PCR. TCRdb lists the instrument as Illumina HiSeq 2000. The TCR beta CDR3 regions were amplified from RNA transcripts. For the first round of RT-PCR on the TCR CDR3, the HTBI primer set was used together with the Qiagen OneStep RT-PCR kit. TCRdb took the public reads, trimmed them with fastp at Q25, ran MiXCR for clone calling and kept in-frame beta chains. For every CDR3 protein sequence, its rows merge into one entry that carries the most common genes and DNA. For this sample there are hundreds of thousands of distinct CDR3 sequences; 15% to 20% appear just once. Together, the top ten hold 40% to 50% of the sample. The material sequenced was blood. The receptors originated from a man aged 40-55 years with Graves' ophthalmopathy.

The chain uses TRBV20-1 and TRBJ2-5; no clear D. Per the germline V gene, CDR1 is DFQATT and CDR2 is SNEGSKA (reference sequence). V dropped 0 bases and J dropped 1 base, with 12 bases sitting between them. The CDR3 is 15 amino acids. In DNA, the CDR3 is TGCAGTGCTAGAGATCTGAAAGGGCCCCAAGAGACCCAGTACTTC. Protein: CSARDLKGPQETQYF.

The chain couples TRBV4-1 to TRBJ2-2, with D hard to call. V lost 0 bases to trimming and J lost 4 bases, with 15 bases between them. CDR1 is MGHRA, CDR2 YSYEKL, per germline. The CDR3 extends over 17 amino acids. CDR3 residues: CASSQDGGSIITGELFF. CDR3 nucleotide sequence: TGCGCCAGCAGCCAAGATGGCGGCAGTATCATCACCGGGGAGCTGTTTTTT.

To note about this clonotype: Given a much more abundant clone one base away, this may be a read error. The J gene is TRBJ1-1, the V gene TRBV27, with a weak D call TRBD1 (6 bases). There are 13 residues in the CDR3. V was clipped by 8 bases and J by 10 bases, with 20 bases between them. Germline V gene lookup returns CDR1 MNHEY and CDR2 SMNVEV (reference sequence). The CDR3: CASSTSGAPGAFF. The CDR3, as DNA: TGTGCCAGCTCAACTTCAGGGGCCCCTGGAGCTTTCTTT.

The chain joins TRBV11-2 to TRBJ2-5, with TRBD2 matching 14 bases. Germline CDR1 and CDR2: SGHAT and FQNNGV. The CDR3 length is 19 residues. The V gene end was trimmed by 8 bases and the J gene end by 5 bases; junction bases not matched to a gene: 19. As DNA, the CDR3 is TGTGCCAGCGGATACCCCCCTACCGGGACTAGCGGGGGCGGGGAGACCCAGTACTTC. This translates into CASGYPPTGTSGGGETQYF.

This clonotype was found many times. The chain is built from TRBV2 and TRBJ2-3, with 8 bases aligning to TRBD2. After removal of 4 bases from V and 1 base from J, the junction contained 4 bases not matched to a gene. Per germline, CDR1 SNHLY and CDR2 FYNNEI. The CDR3 contains 15 residues. The CDR3 DNA follows: TGTGCCAGCAGTGGAGGTAGCGGGGGCACAGATACGCAGTATTTT. It encodes CASSGGSGGTDTQYF.

V and J are TRBV5-1 and TRBJ2-1, with TRBD2 matching 8 bases. CDR3 size: 17 residues. V was clipped by 3 bases and J by 5 bases; unmatched bases: 13. In germline, CDR1 is SGHRS, CDR2 YFSETQ. The CDR3 is CASSWGGPAGVDNEQFF. In DNA, the CDR3 is TGCGCCAGCAGCTGGGGGGGACCAGCGGGAGTCGACAATGAGCAGTTCTTC. The entire variable domain, with the rest obtained from reference TRBV5-1 and TRBJ2-1, is as follows: KAGVTQTPRYLIKTRGQQVTLSCSPISGHRSVSWYQQTPGQGLQFLFEYFSETQRNKGNFPGRFSGRQFSNSRSEMNVSTLELGDSALYLCASSWGGPAGVDNEQFFGPGTRLTVL.

The gene calls are TRBV7-2 and TRBJ2-2; D gene unclear. The CDR3 is 13 residues long. Germline lookup yields CDR1 SGHTA and CDR2 FQGNSA. Trimming removed 7 bases at V and 5 bases at J, with 11 bases between. In DNA, the CDR3 is TGTGCCAGCAACCCGTCACTTACCGGGGAGCTGTTTTTT. Translating gives CASNPSLTGELFF.

The table lists this clonotype with many counts. This chain links TRBV11-1 with TRBJ2-7; D is possibly TRBD1 or TRBD2 (5 bases each). This CDR3 contains 16 residues. The V end was cut by 5 bases, the J end by 4 bases, with 21 bases between. The germline gives CDR1 SGHAT, CDR2 FQDESV (reference sequence). The chain's CDR3 is CASSQGRRPGYYEQYF. CDR3 sequence (DNA): TGTGCCAGCAGCCAGGGACGGCGACCGGGCTATTACGAGCAGTACTTC.

This clonotype was seen a handful of times. This chain uses TRBV5-4 with TRBJ1-2, with TRBD1 as a possible D gene (5 bases). V was trimmed by 6 bases and J by 5 bases, leaving 14 bases between them. The CDR3 runs to 13 residues. CDR1 is SGHNT and CDR2 is YYREEE in the germline V gene (reference sequence). The DNA of the CDR3 is TGTGCCAGCACCCACCCCGGGGGGTATGGCTACACCTTC. Translation: CASTHPGGYGYTF.

This clonotype has a single count. The chain is built from TRBV4-1 and TRBJ1-5; TRBD1 aligns across 9 bases. Germline CDR1 is MGHRA and CDR2 is YSYEKL. The CDR3 has 15 amino acids. After removal of 1 base from V and 7 bases from J, the junction contained 5 bases not matched to a gene. The DNA for the CDR3 is TGCGCCAGCAGCCAAGTTACAGGGGGCGCGCAGCCCCAGCATTTT. It encodes CASSQVTGGAQPQHF.

In this sample, this clonotype turned up many times. This chain connects TRBV6-5 to TRBJ1-1; TRBD1 might be the D (6 bases). From germline, CDR1 is MNHEY and CDR2 SVGAGI. The V and J ends lost 2 bases and 5 bases respectively, with 12 bases between them. The CDR3 spans 14 residues. CDR3 in amino acids: CASSYGGRGTEAFF. CDR3 in DNA: TGTGCCAGCAGTTACGGGGGTAGGGGGACTGAAGCTTTCTTT.

This rearrangement joins TRBV27 to TRBJ2-3; TRBD1 or TRBD2 may be the D gene (5 bases each). The CDR3 has 13 residues. V was clipped by 3 bases and J by 11 bases, with 15 bases between them. From germline, CDR1 is MNHEY and CDR2 SMNVEV (reference sequence). CDR3 DNA sequence: TGTGCCAGCAGTTTTTTTGGGCAGGGAGTGCAGTATTTT. Translation gives CASSFFGQGVQYF.

In this sample, this clonotype turned up many times. This rearrangement joins TRBV27 to TRBJ2-1, with D possibly TRBD2 on 5 matching bases. CDR1 is MNHEY, CDR2 SMNVEV, per germline (reference sequence). There are 14 residues in the CDR3. The germline V and J ends were trimmed by 3 bases and 5 bases, with 11 bases remaining between them. CDR3 protein: CASSFGGSNNEQFF. CDR3 nucleotide sequence: TGTGCCAGCAGTTTTGGAGGTTCGAACAATGAGCAGTTCTTC.

The sample holds many counts of this clonotype. The chain recombines TRBV20-1 with TRBJ2-1; D is uncertain. The CDR3 has 14 amino acids. Germline V gives CDR1 DFQATT, CDR2 SNEGSKA (reference sequence). Trimming stripped 4 bases from V and 1 base from J, with 11 bases between. CDR3 amino acids: CSAMSSSSYNEQFF. The CDR3 DNA reads as TGCAGTGCTATGAGTAGCTCTTCCTACAATGAGCAGTTCTTC.

This clonotype was seen only a few times. V gene TRBV3-1 combines with J gene TRBJ1-4, with D uncertain. CDR1 and CDR2 from the germline V gene are LGHDT and YNNKEL (reference sequence). The CDR3 has 15 amino acids. V lost 3 bases, J lost 7 bases, and 15 bases lay in between. For the CDR3, the DNA is TGTGCCAGCAGCCAGTCGTTACAAGCCAGTGAAAAACTGTTTTTT. Its translation is CASSQSLQASEKLFF.

This clonotype was picked up a small number of times. CDR3 region: CASSQGDRAEQYF. As DNA, the CDR3 is TGTGCCAGCAGCCAAGGGGACAGGGCCGAGCAGTACTTC. The chain couples TRBV3-1 to TRBJ2-7; 9 positions match TRBD1. CDR1 is LGHDT and CDR2 is YNNKEL in the germline V gene (reference sequence). V was pared by 1 base and J by 6 bases, with 1 base of the junction left unmatched. The CDR3 spans 13 residues.

This clonotype appeared a few times. The CDR3 sequence: CASMWDSKAFF. The CDR3 coding sequence is TGTGCCAGCATGTGGGACAGCAAAGCTTTCTTT. The chain recombines TRBV27 with TRBJ1-1, with 7 bases aligning to TRBD1. With V trimmed by 7 bases and J by 9 bases, 5 bases remained unmatched. CDR3 length equals 11 residues. The germline V gene has CDR1 MNHEY and CDR2 SMNVEV (reference sequence).

This clonotype was seen more than once but under ten times. This chain uses TRBV20-1 with TRBJ2-7; no reliable D call. The CDR3 length is 13 residues. The germline CDR1 and CDR2 sequences are DFQATT and SNEGSKA (reference sequence). Deletions cut 5 bases from V and 2 bases from J, with 13 bases between. Here the CDR3 reads CSASSPLAYEQYF. CDR3 bases: TGCAGTGCTTCTAGTCCCCTCGCCTACGAGCAGTACTTC.

Only a few counts were recorded for this clonotype. The chain uses TRBV29-1 and TRBJ2-7; D is unresolved. CDR1 is SQVTM and CDR2 is ANQGSEA in the germline V gene. Between the trimmed V and J ends, which lost 5 bases and 7 bases, there was a span of 12 bases. This CDR3 contains 11 residues. The DNA for the CDR3 is TGCAGCGTTTCGAGGTCCAATGAGCAGTACTTC. This encodes CSVSRSNEQYF.

The chain joins TRBV5-1 to TRBJ1-1; tentative D call: TRBD1 (6 bases). The CDR3 contains 15 residues. Trimming shortened V by 1 base and J by 1 base, and 11 bases separated the two germline ends. The germline CDR1 and CDR2 sequences are SGHRS and YFSETQ. In DNA, the CDR3 is TGCGCCAGCAGCTTGTTGGGACAATCGAACACTGAAGCTTTCTTT. The encoded protein is CASSLLGQSNTEAFF.

This clonotype has at least ten counts. This chain links TRBV11-2 with TRBJ1-2; a weak D match, TRBD1 (6 bases). Germline CDR1 reads SGHAT; CDR2 reads FQNNGV. V gave up 5 bases and J gave up 8 bases, with 12 bases separating them. This CDR3 is built from 12 residues. The CDR3 reads CASSPRTAGYTF. CDR3 coding DNA: TGTGCCAGCAGCCCTAGGACAGCAGGCTACACCTTC. The complete variable domain, with remaining parts taken from reference TRBV11-2 and TRBJ1-2, reads EAGVAQSPRYKIIEKRQSVAFWCNPISGHATLYWYQQILGQGPKLLIQFQNNGVVDDSQLPKDRFSAERLKGVDSTLKIQPAKLEDSAVYLCASSPRTAGYTFGSGTRLTVV.

The genes are TRBV5-1 and TRBJ1-5; D unresolved. V shed 5 bases and J shed 3 bases, with 12 bases lying between them. The CDR3 runs to 14 residues. CDR1 and CDR2 from the germline V gene are SGHRS and YFSETQ. CDR3 in DNA: TGCGCCAGCAGACCAGGTGAGAACAATCAGCCCCAGCATTTT. Its translation is CASRPGENNQPQHF.

This clonotype was picked up a small number of times. V and J are TRBV12-3 or TRBV12-4 and TRBJ1-1; tentatively, D is TRBD1 (5 bases). V lost 7 bases and J lost 4, with 16 bases in between. The CDR3 totals 14 residues. Here the CDR3 reads CASTWGGGTTEAFF. CDR3 in DNA: TGTGCCAGCACCTGGGGGGGAGGGACCACTGAAGCTTTCTTT.

This clonotype was counted at least ten times. This chain links TRBV12-3 or TRBV12-4 with TRBJ2-1; D possibly uses TRBD1 or TRBD2 (6 bases each). V lost 9 bases, J lost 5 bases, and 14 bases lay in between. This CDR3 has 13 residues. This chain's CDR3 is CASGGPPHNEQFF. CDR3 DNA sequence: TGTGCCAGTGGGGGGCCACCCCACAATGAGCAGTTCTTC.

The chain employs TRBV19 and TRBJ1-3; D not resolved. The V and J ends lost 3 bases and 7 bases respectively, with 13 bases between them. The germline CDR1 and CDR2 sequences are LNHDA and SQIVND (reference sequence). This CDR3 spans 14 amino acids. The DNA of the CDR3 is TGTGCCAGTAGTATTGCGGTCACGGGGAACACCATATATTTT. The encoded protein is CASSIAVTGNTIYF.

This clonotype appeared many times. This chain uses TRBV6-1 with TRBJ2-7; no reliable D call. Germline CDR1 and CDR2: MNHNS and SASEGT. Trimming left V 6 bases short and J 2 bases short, with 17 bases between. The CDR3 consists of 15 residues. DNA of the CDR3: TGTGCCAGCAGCGCTCCCGGCTCTGCAGCCTACGAGCAGTACTTC. This gives the protein CASSAPGSAAYEQYF.

Of note for this clonotype: A much larger clone lies a single base off, so this may be a read error. The chain has TRBV2 and TRBJ2-1, with 7 positions matching TRBD2. Germline V gene lookup returns CDR1 SNHLY and CDR2 FYNNEI. This CDR3 has 13 residues. This CDR3 is CATRPRATAGQLF. In DNA, the CDR3 is TGTGCCACCCGACCCAGGGCGACAGCGGGGCAGCTCTTC.

In this sample, this clonotype turned up many times. The genes are TRBV5-1 and TRBJ1-1; D unresolved. CDR3 length: 13 amino acids. V dropped 3 bases and J dropped 4 bases, with 10 bases sitting between them. Per the germline V gene, CDR1 is SGHRS and CDR2 is YFSETQ. CDR3 DNA: TGCGCCAGCAGCTCGGATCCGAGCACTGAAGCTTTCTTT. It yields the protein CASSSDPSTEAFF.

This clonotype has only a few counts. The rearrangement joins TRBV6-6 to TRBJ1-3; D call uncertain. This CDR3 has 14 residues. The ends were cut back, 2 bases at V and 4 bases at J, with 9 bases in the middle. Germline values: CDR1 MNHNY, CDR2 SVGAGI (reference sequence). The CDR3: CASSYDFRGNTIYF. The CDR3 nucleotides read TGTGCCAGCAGTTACGATTTCAGAGGAAACACCATATATTTT.

The chain links TRBV4-1 to TRBJ2-5; D may correspond to TRBD1 or TRBD2 (7 bases each). V dropped 4 bases and J dropped 3 bases, with 15 bases sitting between them. The CDR3 length is 15 residues. Germline loops: CDR1 MGHRA, CDR2 YSYEKL. The CDR3 loop is CASSLLQGREETQYF. The DNA for the CDR3 is TGCGCCAGCAGCCTACTACAGGGGAGGGAAGAGACCCAGTACTTC.

The chain couples TRBV9 to TRBJ2-1; 7 nucleotides agree with TRBD2. Germline V CDR1 and CDR2: SGDLS, YYNGEE. V trimming: 0 bases; J trimming: 11 bases; junction bases outside the gene matches: 11. This CDR3 comprises 15 residues. DNA for the CDR3: TGTGCCAGCAGCGTAGCGGGGGGATGGGAGGCGAAGCAGTTCTTC. Amino acid sequence: CASSVAGGWEAKQFF.

This sequence joins TRBV20-1 and TRBJ2-3; 14 nucleotides agree with TRBD2. J lost 2 bases, V lost 6 bases, and 13 bases had no gene match. The CDR3 length is 18 residues. Germline CDR1 is DFQATT and CDR2 is SNEGSKA (reference sequence). CDR3 protein: CSARGLAGEKVLTDTQYF. CDR3 bases: TGCAGTGCCCGGGGACTAGCGGGAGAAAAGGTTCTCACAGATACGCAGTATTTT.